This T cell receptor (beta chain) emerged from a study of post-analysis software for immune sequencing data. The overall study: The patients showed relapsing-remitting, secondary progressive and progressive-relapsing multiple sclerosis courses. Study observations and caveats: When compared against controls, multiple sclerosis patients showed significantly lower normalized Chao1 diversity. Controls showed lower frequencies than patients for several TRBV segments, and TRBV5-6, TRBV5-1 and TRBV20-1 were among these. The F measure placed samples prepared in the same batch into strongly shared clusters.

This clonotype appeared a few times. Its target is unknown. Included in the TCR beta cDNA libraries were unique molecular identifiers. Around 460,000 cDNA molecules came from approximately 1 to 10 million T cells. A single record per CDR3 protein comes from TCRdb applying MiXCR to the PCR reads. This table holds roughly 670,000 distinct CDR3 sequences, approximately 60% found once. V dropped 5 bases and J dropped 5; count of bases not matched to a gene: 4. CDR1 and CDR2 (germline): LNHDA, SQIVND (reference sequence). The CDR3 has 14 amino acids. The sequence derives from a girl aged 2-10 years with multiple sclerosis. This chain connects TRBV19 to TRBJ2-1; 9 bases are a match to TRBD1. The sequencing input was blood. In DNA form, the CDR3 reads TGTGCCAGTAGTCCTTGGACAGGGGACAATGAGCAGTTCTTC. Protein: CASSPWTGDNEQFF. Combining the CDR3 with reference TRBV19 and TRBJ2-1 gives the whole variable domain DGGITQSPKYLFRKEGQNVTLSCEQNLNHDAMYWYRQDPGQGLRLIYYSQIVNDFQKGDIAEGYSVSREKKESFPLTVTSAQKNPTAFYLCASSPWTGDNEQFFGPGTRLTVL.